This passage covers 4 T cell receptor beta chains from one sample sequenced in a study of T cell responses to AZD1222 COVID-19 vaccine. The assay was immunoSEQ multiplex PCR, and TCRdb's table has in-frame clones only and misses some. This table has about 61,000 clones, approximately 90% appearing once. The material was peripheral blood, obtained on day 0 of AZD1222 vaccination. Receptors originate from an adult in good health.

The CDR3 is CASSYSTNSPLHF. The CDR3 coding sequence is TGTGCCAGCAGTTACTCGACGAATTCACCCCTCCACTTT. The chain carries TRBV6-5 and TRBJ1-6; D not resolved. This CDR3 spans 13 amino acids. Trimming shortened V by 0 bases and J by 7 bases, and 4 bases separated the two germline ends. Germline V gene data show CDR1 as MNHEY and CDR2 as SVGAGI.

This clone was seen just once. J is TRBJ1-4 and V is TRBV21-1; TRBD1 is the table's D call and was not checked against the DNA. TRBV21-1 is listed as a pseudogene. CDR3 size: 15 residues. The CDR3 DNA sequence: TGTGCCAGCAGCCAGGGGGGACAGGGAAATGAAAAACTGTTTTTT. Amino acids: CASSQGGQGNEKLFF.

The chain links TRBV19 to TRBJ1-1, with 7 bases matching TRBD1. From germline, CDR1 is LNHDA and CDR2 SQIVND (reference sequence). The CDR3 contains 14 residues. The V gene end was trimmed by 3 bases and the J gene end by 1 base; junction bases not matched to a gene: 2. CDR3 region: CASSISGGNTEAFF. CDR3 nucleotide sequence: TGTGCCAGTAGTATTTCAGGGGGGAACACTGAAGCTTTCTTT.

V is TRBV6-5 and J is TRBJ1-4, with 7 bases fitting TRBD1. J gave up 6 bases and V 4 bases, and 8 bases lay outside the gene matches. From germline, CDR1 is MNHEY and CDR2 SVGAGI. The CDR3 totals 15 residues. The CDR3 loop is CASSLTGDVYEKLFF. The CDR3 nucleotides read TGTGCCAGCAGTTTAACAGGGGACGTTTATGAAAAACTGTTTTTT.